These T cell receptor beta chains were read from a single sample in a study of cytomegalovirus exposure and HLA in healthy donors. Measured with immunoSEQ multiplex PCR; TCRdb has only the in-frame clones, and not every one. The sample lists approximately 170,000 clones, around 84% occurring once. The sequenced sample consisted of PBMCs. All receptors derive from a young man in good health and CMV-seropositive. The CDR3 runs from the conserved cysteine through the conserved F or W. The order of the fields is CDR3 length, V gene, J gene, CDR3 protein.

15	TRBV7-8	TRBJ2-5	CASSSGQWYQETQYF
13	TRBV6-5	TRBJ1-2	CASSPTGVDGYTF
16	TRBV11-2	TRBJ2-1	CASRSGLADNYNEQFF
16	TRBV6-6	TRBJ2-2	CASSYRRTSGTGELFF
13	TRBV7-3	TRBJ2-3	CASSLGLADTQYF
13	TRBV5-4	TRBJ2-5	CASSTRGGETQYF
15	TRBV6-1	TRBJ1-5	CASRKTGAFNQPQHF
13	TRBV27	TRBJ1-2	CASRHRLGYGYTF
13	TRBV7-6	TRBJ1-5	CASSLLKNQPQHF
14	TRBV4-1	TRBJ2-1	CASSHSREYNEQFF
9	TRBV20-1	TRBJ2-1	CSARAGTVF